This T cell receptor beta chain was retrieved from a study of graft-versus-host responses after intestinal transplantation (dated by TCRdb to 2020 to 2023). For context, the study as a whole: Multivisceral, liver-intestinal, or isolated intestinal transplants were received by the recipients. The cohort enrolled about two dozen intestinal transplant recipients, one of whom was a retransplant, and a few patients without pretransplant specimens were excluded. Every recipient was given anti-thymocyte globulin induction, then maintenance tacrolimus and steroids for 3 to 4 years. To identify alloreactive clones, pre-transplant mixed lymphocyte reaction products were sequenced and then compared with unstimulated pre-transplant donor and recipient T cells. After intestinal transplantation, graft-versus-host and host-versus-graft alloreactive T cell clones in the graft, circulation and bone marrow were tracked using bulk TCR-beta CDR3 sequencing. A peak of at least 4% donor T cells among recipient peripheral blood mononuclear cells was the definition used for donor T cell macrochimerism. Rather than being sequenced by the commercial service, samples from three later patients were sequenced in-house on an Illumina MiSeq and processed with MiXCR.

What the research found in general, with its limitations: GvH clones were found in recipient bone marrow, and some of the GvH clones appeared earlier in ileal mucosa or blood, which is consistent with an intestinal mucosal origin. Early after transplant, declines in HvG clones were associated with peak levels of circulating GvH clones. The conclusions were limited by the relatively low number and heterogeneity of the intestinal transplant patients. In the allografts of patients with donor T cell macrochimerism, GvH to HvG T cell clonal ratios were high.

Turning to this clone: What this receptor recognizes is not known. Base qualities are not recorded, but no much larger clone differs from it by a single base.

Library construction relied on the immunoSEQ multiplex PCR assay. In most patients, genomic DNA was isolated using the Qiagen DNeasy Blood and Tissue Kit and sent frozen to Adaptive Biotechnologies for TCR sequencing. For most patients, genomic DNA was subjected to high-throughput TCR-beta CDR3 sequencing by Adaptive Biotechnologies. The paper's data handling went like this. TCR sequencing data were retrieved from Adaptive's ImmunoSEQ software for about 17 patients, whereas three other patients were processed with MiXCR and VDJtools. To correct CD4 versus CD8 sorting errors, any sequence found in both subsets at a frequency ratio below 5:1 was removed. CDR3 nucleotide sequences shared by donor and recipient were removed because the origin of these sequences could not be assigned. To count as alloreactive, a clone needed at least 2-fold expansion over unstimulated cells and a minimum CFSE-low frequency of 0.002% (template counts) or 0.001% (read counts). Clones were considered mappable if detected in sequenced pre-transplant spleen, lymph node, or MLR CFSE-low populations of the donor or recipient. Cumulative frequency of alloreactive clones was calculated as a percentage of all sequences weighted by copy number. Not all clones reach the TCRdb copy of this immuneACCESS table, which keeps in-frame sequences only. Checked studies attribute under half of the gap to unresolved V genes and leave the rest unexplained. V and J calls and clone size are those listed in that table; D and trimming were worked out from the DNA. A total of 80,000 to 95,000 clones appear in this sample, about 88% of them only once. The ten biggest clones cover more than 0.25% of the sample.

Based on the germline V gene, the CDR1 and CDR2 sequences are MGHRA and YSYEKL. CDR3 length: 16 amino acids, cysteine to phenylalanine. Just CDR3 DNA is preserved here, 48 bases in frame from base 1. V lost 3 bases and J lost 7 bases, and the count of bases not matched to a germline gene is 11. The time point label on this specimen signifies: cells obtained before transplantation from donor or recipient. CD3+CD4+ and CD3+CD8+ populations were FACS-sorted from unstimulated pre-transplant donor and recipient cells taken from spleen or lymph nodes. The rearranged segments are TRBV4-1 and TRBJ2-5, with 10 bases in between that match TRBD1. The material sequenced was unstimulated CD4+ T cells sorted from spleen or lymph node cells, taken before transplant. This receptor was obtained from a human donor who was the organ donor for an intestinal transplant. CDR3 region: CASSHSGQGGMGTQYF. The nucleotide sequence is given as TGCGCCAGCAGCCACAGCGGACAGGGGGGAATGGGGACCCAGTACTTC.